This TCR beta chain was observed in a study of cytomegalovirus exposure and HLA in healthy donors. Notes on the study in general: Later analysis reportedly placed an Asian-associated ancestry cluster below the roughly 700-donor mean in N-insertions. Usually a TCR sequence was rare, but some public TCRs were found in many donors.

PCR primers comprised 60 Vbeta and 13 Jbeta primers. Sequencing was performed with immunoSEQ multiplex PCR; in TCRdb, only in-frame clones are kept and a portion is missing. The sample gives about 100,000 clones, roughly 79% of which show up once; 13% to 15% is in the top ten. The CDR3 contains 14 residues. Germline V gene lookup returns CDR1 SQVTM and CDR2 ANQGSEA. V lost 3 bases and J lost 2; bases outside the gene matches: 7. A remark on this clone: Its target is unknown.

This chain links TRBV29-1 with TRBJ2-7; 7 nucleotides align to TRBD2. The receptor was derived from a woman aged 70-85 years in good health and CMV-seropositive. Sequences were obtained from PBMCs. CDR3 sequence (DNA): TGCAGCGTTGAGTCGCGGGAGATTCCCTACGAGCAGTACTTC. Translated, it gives CSVESREIPYEQYF.